The TCR beta chain under discussion was sequenced for a study of breast tumors, draining lymph nodes, adjacent tissues. Many counts were recorded for this clonotype. Its antigen remains unidentified. General study results and limits: That most tumor T cells come from lymph nodes remained unproven. Luminal-like breast cancer showed significantly greater tumor-nontumor repertoire similarity than basal-like breast cancer did.

TCRdb re-called the multiplex PCR reads through MiXCR, storing one row per CDR3 protein. The data contain roughly 260,000 distinct CDR3 sequences, 30% of them singletons. Between the trimmed V and J ends, which lost 5 bases and 0 bases, there was a span of 13 bases. This CDR3 region has 15 residues. Germline V lookup: CDR1 SGHKS, CDR2 YYEKEE (reference sequence). The lymph nodes were axillary draining lymph nodes from breast cancer patients. The source is a female donor with breast cancer. Some clones in this sample may be carry-over from other donors' samples. V and J are TRBV5-5 and TRBJ2-3; possibly TRBD2 for D (6 bases). Material: axillary lymph node tissue. CDR3 residues: CASSKRASSTDTQYF. CDR3 nucleotide sequence: TGTGCCAGCAGTAAGCGGGCCAGTAGCACAGATACGCAGTATTTT.